This T cell receptor (beta chain) was sequenced for a study of low-dose radiotherapy and immunotherapy resistance in tumors. Study-wide background: Patients of Cohort 1 had 0.5 Gy fractions every 2 weeks, which summed to 6.5 Gy.

Priming of first-strand cDNA relied on TRAV- and TRBV-specific primers (covering alpha and beta chains). For amplifying TCRs, the PCR ran for 15 to 20 cycles with Phusion, which was used together with a constant-region primer and the adapter on the V primers. In vitro transcription was used to amplify the isolated mRNA. Each CDR3 protein is one row after TCRdb ran MiXCR on the reads. This sample has about 100,000 distinct CDR3 sequences; less than 25% occur once, and the top ten carry over 3.5%. The time point denotes: after trial treatment. Treatment described: LDRT plus nivolumab, ipilimumab, low-dose cyclophosphamide and aspirin (RACIN trial). The presence of advanced solid tumors lacking tumor-infiltrating lymphocytes characterized eligible patients. The material sequenced was PBMCs, taken after low-dose radiotherapy plus immunotherapy. The TCR sequence derives from a male donor with prostate cancer.

CDR3 region: CASSLRQDSSYNEQFF. CDR3 coding DNA: TGCGCCAGCAGCTTGAGACAGGATAGCTCCTACAATGAGCAGTTCTTC. The rearrangement uses TRBV5-1 and TRBJ2-1, with D possibly matching TRBD1 (6 bases). In germline, CDR1 is SGHRS, CDR2 YFSETQ. The CDR3 has 16 residues. Trimming cost V 1 base and J 0 bases, with 11 bases left between them.